The 32 T cell receptor beta chains below were found in one sample sequenced in a study of shared clonotypes between healthy human individuals. Assay used: immunoSEQ multiplex PCR; TCRdb lists only in-frame clones, some missing. Of 780,000 or so clones listed, roughly 72% are singletons. Sequenced material: memory CD4+ T cells sorted from blood. Subset specified: CD45RA-negative fraction. These receptors all come from a woman in her twenties or thirties in good health.

The chain couples TRBV15 to TRBJ1-6; D is unclear. The CDR3 spans 12 residues. Germline CDR1 and CDR2: LNHNV and YYDKDF (reference sequence). V lost 3 bases and J lost 4, with 1 base in between. The CDR3 here is CATSSYNSPLHF. CDR3 nucleotide sequence: TGTGCCACCAGCAGTTATAATTCACCCCTCCACTTT.

The chain uses TRBV2 and TRBJ1-4; no clear D gene. Trimming pared 8 bases from V and 8 bases from J, leaving 12 bases between. CDR1 is SNHLY and CDR2 is FYNNEI in the germline V gene. The CDR3 is 12 residues long. In DNA, the CDR3 is TGTGCCAGCTCATATACCAAGGAAAAACTGTTTTTT. Encoded protein: CASSYTKEKLFF.

Of note for this clone: The sample contains more than one DNA sequence encoding this CDR3. CDR3: CASSGTGIYGYTF. In DNA, the CDR3 is TGTGCCAGCAGCGGGACAGGGATCTATGGCTACACCTTC. V is TRBV2 and J is TRBJ1-2; 9 bases agree with TRBD1. The germline CDR1 and CDR2 sequences are SNHLY and FYNNEI. Germline trimming cut 6 bases from V and 4 bases from J; bases unmatched to any gene: 3. CDR3 length: 13 amino acids. The full variable domain, rest sourced from reference TRBV2 and TRBJ1-2, is EPEVTQTPSHQVTQMGQEVILRCVPISNHLYFYWYRQILGQKVEFLVSFYNNEISEKSEIFDDQFSVERPDGSNFTLKIRSTKLEDSAMYFCASSGTGIYGYTFGSGTRLTVV.

This clone was found a few times. The chain links TRBV21-1 to TRBJ2-1. TRBV21-1 is noted as a pseudogene. The CDR3 is 11 amino acids. In DNA form, the CDR3 reads TGTGCCAGCAGGCCATACAATGAGCAGTTCTTC. This translates into CASRPYNEQFF.

The gene calls are TRBV10-1 and TRBJ2-3, with 12 bases matching TRBD2. The CDR3 contains 16 residues. V gave up 2 bases and J gave up 5 bases; unmatched junction bases: 5. Germline V lookup: CDR1 WNHNN, CDR2 SYGVQD (reference sequence). CDR3 sequence (DNA): TGCGCCAGCAGTGAGACAGCTAGCGGGAGGGTAGATACGCAGTATTTT. It is translated as CASSETASGRVDTQYF.

This chain connects TRBV11-2 to TRBJ2-2; D uncertain. Germline V gives CDR1 SGHAT, CDR2 FQNNGV. The CDR3 has 15 amino acids. Trimming removed 3 bases at V and 3 bases at J, with 11 bases between. CDR3 residues: CASSFSGPDTGELFF. The CDR3 DNA sequence: TGTGCCAGCAGCTTCTCAGGACCGGACACCGGGGAGCTGTTTTTT.

The chain employs TRBV10-2 and TRBJ2-7, with 11 bases aligning to TRBD2. The CDR3 is 13 amino acids. In germline, CDR1 is WSHSY, CDR2 SAAADI. Germline trimming cut 6 bases from V and 4 bases from J; bases unmatched to any gene: 2. In DNA form, the CDR3 reads TGCGCCAGCAGGAGGACTAGCGGGTACGAGCAGTACTTC. Translating gives CASRRTSGYEQYF.

On this clone itself: The same CDR3 also results from other DNA sequences found in this sample. The chain couples TRBV7-9 to TRBJ2-1; D call uncertain. Trimming left V 4 bases short and J 4 bases short, with 5 bases between. CDR3 size: 12 residues. CDR1 is SEHNR, CDR2 FQNEAQ, per germline (reference sequence). The CDR3 DNA follows: TGTGCCAGCAGCTCCCTATACAATGAGCAGTTCTTC. It encodes CASSSLYNEQFF.

This clone was recorded a few times. At one of its ends the junction is not consistent with the germline gene, which may arise from a read error. The chain employs TRBV7-8 and TRBJ1-3; a possible D gene is TRBD1 (6 bases). The germline V gene encodes CDR1 SGHVS and CDR2 FQNEAQ. The CDR3 is made up of 16 amino acids. DNA for the CDR3: TGTGCCAGCAGCATAGCGGGGGCTCGGTTCGGGAACACCATATATTTT. This gives the protein CASSIAGARFGNTIYF.

Concerning this clone itself: A much larger clone lies a single base off, so this may be a read error. This sequence joins TRBV11-3 and TRBJ1-1; D remains ambiguous. The CDR3 covers 13 residues. Germline V gene data show CDR1 as SGHNT and CDR2 as YENEEA. V lost 0 bases and J lost 3, with 5 bases in between. The CDR3 region is CASSLEGDTEAFF. CDR3 in DNA: TGTGCCAGCAGCTTAGAAGGTGACACTGAAGCTTTCTTT. Full variable domain (missing parts from reference TRBV11-3 and TRBJ1-1): EAGVVQSPRYKIIEKKQPVAFWCNPISGHNTLYWYLQNLGQGPELLIRYENEEAVDDSQLPKDRFSAERLKGVDSTLKIQPAELGDSAVYLCASSLEGDTEAFFGQGTRLTVV.

This chain joins TRBV28 and TRBJ2-5, with D uncertain. With 5 bases removed from V and 11 bases from J, the gap between germline ends came to 12 bases. The CDR3 length is 11 residues. CDR1 is MDHEN, CDR2 SYDVKM, per germline. CDR3 DNA: TGTGCCAGCAGTCTTAGGGCTGGACAGTACTTC. Translated, it gives CASSLRAGQYF.

This clone was picked up a small number of times. The chain employs TRBV5-8 and TRBJ2-2; 7 bases map to TRBD1. V shed 0 bases, J shed 7 bases, and the junction held 9 bases outside the gene matches. CDR3 size: 16 residues. Germline lookup yields CDR1 SGHTS and CDR2 YDEGEE. CDR3 sequence reads: CASSLEGAHRGGELFF. The CDR3 bases are TGTGCCAGCAGCTTGGAGGGGGCCCACCGAGGCGGGGAGCTGTTTTTT.

The gene calls are TRBV7-2 and TRBJ2-2; D is unresolved. V lost 1 base, J lost 0 bases, and 12 bases lay in between. The CDR3 spans 17 residues. CDR1 and CDR2 from the germline V gene are SGHTA and FQGNSA. CDR3 sequence: CASSLELVVTNTGELFF. As DNA, the CDR3 is TGTGCCAGCAGCTTAGAATTGGTGGTCACGAACACCGGGGAGCTGTTTTTT.

Of note for this clone: At one end the junction does not follow the germline gene, possibly because of a read error. This chain connects TRBV11-2 to TRBJ2-7; D assignment may be TRBD1 or TRBD2 (6 bases each). The CDR3 is made up of 15 amino acids. Germline V gene sequence: CDR1 SGHAT, CDR2 FQNNGV. CDR3 sequence (DNA): TGCGCCAGCAGCCGGAAGGGGGGAGAAGGGTACGAGCAGTACTTC. Its translation: CASSRKGGEGYEQYF. Variable domain in full (rest from reference TRBV11-2 and TRBJ2-7): EAGVAQSPRYKIIEKRQSVAFWCNPISGHATLYWYQQILGQGPKLLIQFQNNGVVDDSQLPKDRFSAERLKGVDSTLKIQPAKLEDSAVYLCASSRKGGEGYEQYFGPGTRLTVT.

With regard to this clone: This same CDR3 is encoded by further DNA sequences in the sample. The chain carries TRBV2 and TRBJ2-7, with D possibly TRBD2 on 5 matching bases. Germline V gives CDR1 SNHLY, CDR2 FYNNEI. V gave up 1 base and J gave up 2 bases, with 9 bases separating them. The CDR3 spans 14 residues. In DNA form, the CDR3 reads TGTGCCAGCAGTGAAGATCGGGGAACCTACGAGCAGTACTTC. It yields the protein CASSEDRGTYEQYF.

The chain carries TRBV25-1 and TRBJ2-7; the match to TRBD2 covers 7 bases. The CDR3 has 15 amino acids. The ends lost 6 bases at V and 0 bases at J; junction bases unmatched: 8. Per the germline V gene, CDR1 is MGHDK and CDR2 is SYGVNS. The CDR3 sequence is CASRATGLSSYEQYF. In DNA, the CDR3 is TGTGCCAGCAGAGCCACGGGACTATCCTCCTACGAGCAGTACTTC.

This chain joins TRBV11-2 and TRBJ2-5, with D unclear. Trimming took 1 base from V and 2 from J, leaving 8 bases between them. There are 14 residues in the CDR3. Germline-derived CDR1 and CDR2 are SGHAT and FQNNGV. The CDR3 bases are TGTGCCAGCAGCTTAGTAAACTTTCAAGAGACCCAGTACTTC. Its protein product is CASSLVNFQETQYF.

The chain has TRBV2 and TRBJ2-2; D is undetermined. Trimming stripped 8 bases from V and 6 bases from J, with 13 bases between. Germline lookup yields CDR1 SNHLY and CDR2 FYNNEI. This CDR3 comprises 13 residues. CDR3 bases: TGTGCCAGCGCGAGCGATGCCGCCGGGGAGCTGTTTTTT. Its protein product is CASASDAAGELFF.

The chain joins TRBV5-1 to TRBJ2-1; 8 bases fit TRBD2. The germline V gene has CDR1 SGHRS and CDR2 YFSETQ. CDR3 size: 14 residues. V shed 8 bases and J 0 bases; nucleotides not matched to a gene: 4. The chain's CDR3 is CASESGSSYNEQFF. For the CDR3, the DNA is TGCGCCAGTGAAAGCGGGAGCTCCTACAATGAGCAGTTCTTC.

This clone has a count of ten or more. The same CDR3 is also encoded by other DNA sequences in this sample. The V and J genes are TRBV7-9 and TRBJ1-5; D gene ambiguous. CDR3 length equals 13 residues. Looked up from germline, CDR1 is SEHNR and CDR2 is FQNEAQ (reference sequence). Between the trimmed V and J ends, which lost 6 bases and 5 bases, there was a span of 11 bases. The CDR3 coding sequence is TGTGCCAGCAGTTCGGACCCAGATCAGCCCCAGCATTTT. This translates into CASSSDPDQPQHF. The full variable domain, with the rest looked up from reference TRBV7-9 and TRBJ1-5, is DTGVSQNPRHKITKRGQNVTFRCDPISEHNRLYWYRQTLGQGPEFLTYFQNEAQLEKSRLLSDRFSAERPKGSFSTLEIQRTEQGDSAMYLCASSSDPDQPQHFGDGTRLSIL.

Written as DNA, the CDR3 is TGCAGCGCCTGGGGGGGACAAGGAAACACCATATATTTT. Its protein product is CSAWGGQGNTIYF. The chain combines TRBV29-1 with TRBJ1-3; D is possibly TRBD1 (6 bases). The V end was cut by 7 bases, the J end by 4 bases, with 14 bases between. The germline CDR1 and CDR2 sequences are SQVTM and ANQGSEA. The CDR3 extends over 13 amino acids.

The chain employs TRBV6-4 and TRBJ2-3, with 10 bases aligning to TRBD2. Germline V gives CDR1 MRHNA, CDR2 SNTAGT. CDR3 length: 15 amino acids. Trimming cost V 4 bases and J 1 base; bases outside gene matches: 2. CDR3 region: CASSVLAGGTDTQYF. The DNA of the CDR3 is TGTGCCAGCAGTGTCCTAGCGGGGGGCACAGATACGCAGTATTTT.

The V call is TRBV19, the J call TRBJ1-4, with no clear D. The CDR3 consists of 13 residues. Germline CDR1 is LNHDA and CDR2 is SQIVND (reference sequence). The V end lost 9 bases, the J end lost 0 bases, and 8 bases lay between the germline ends. CDR3 in DNA: TGTGCCAGGATCCTGGCAACTAATGAAAAACTGTTTTTT. Protein sequence: CARILATNEKLFF.

This clone was counted ten times or more. This chain joins TRBV29-1 and TRBJ2-1; 10 nucleotides line up with TRBD1. This CDR3 is built from 13 residues. V gave up 5 bases and J gave up 9 bases; unmatched junction bases: 7. Germline V gene data show CDR1 as SQVTM and CDR2 as ANQGSEA. The CDR3 is CSVLRDRGGEQFF. For the CDR3, the DNA is TGCAGCGTTCTCCGGGACAGGGGTGGTGAGCAGTTCTTC.

The chain links TRBV6-5 to TRBJ2-7; 11 bases fit TRBD2. The CDR3 consists of 14 residues. Germline loops: CDR1 MNHEY, CDR2 SVGAGI. J was trimmed by 3 bases and V by 6 bases; bases with no gene match: 4. DNA of the CDR3: TGTGCCAGCAGACAACTAGCGGGAGACTACGAGCAGTACTTC. Residues: CASRQLAGDYEQYF.

The genes are TRBV2 and TRBJ2-1; no definite D call. The ends were cut back, 2 bases at V and 10 bases at J, with 9 bases in the middle. Per germline, CDR1 SNHLY and CDR2 FYNNEI. CDR3 length equals 12 residues. CDR3 residues: CASSERAVEQFF. Written as DNA, the CDR3 is TGTGCCAGCAGTGAAAGGGCAGTAGAGCAGTTCTTC.

About this clone: The sample holds other DNA sequences that translate to the same CDR3. The chain joins TRBV18 to TRBJ2-1, with 8 bases that match TRBD2. The length of the CDR3 is 15 residues. Per the germline V gene, CDR1 is KGHSH and CDR2 is LQKENI. V shed 2 bases, J shed 3 bases, and the junction held 3 bases outside the gene matches. CDR3 bases: TGTGCCAGCTCACCAAGCACTAGCGGCTACAATGAGCAGTTCTTC. Translating gives CASSPSTSGYNEQFF.

The chain links TRBV6-1 to TRBJ2-2; TRBD2 matches at 10 bases. Germline V gene data show CDR1 as MNHNS and CDR2 as SASEGT. V dropped 2 bases and J dropped 11; count of bases not matched to a gene: 14. The CDR3 extends over 17 amino acids. The CDR3 sequence: CASSEYPPPSGGSELFF. CDR3 DNA sequence: TGTGCCAGCAGTGAATACCCCCCTCCTAGCGGGGGCAGTGAGCTGTTTTTT.

This clone was recorded only once. Distinct nucleotide sequences in the sample also encode this CDR3. The chain employs TRBV6-5 and TRBJ1-1, with D unresolved. CDR1 MNHEY and CDR2 SVGAGI come from the germline V gene. Between the trimmed V and J ends, which lost 2 bases and 2 bases, there was a span of 6 bases. The CDR3 consists of 13 residues. The CDR3 DNA follows: TGTGCCAGCAGTTACCGTCTAAACACTGAAGCTTTCTTT. Encoded protein: CASSYRLNTEAFF.

The CDR3 region is CASSLGSGQEQETQYF. CDR3 nucleotide sequence: TGTGCCAGCAGCTTAGGCTCCGGACAGGAACAAGAGACCCAGTACTTC. The rearrangement joins TRBV7-9 to TRBJ2-5, with TRBD1 identical over 7 bases. Looked up from germline, CDR1 is SEHNR and CDR2 is FQNEAQ (reference sequence). Unmatched junction bases numbered 7, after V lost 1 base and J lost 2 bases. The CDR3 has 16 residues.

This clone appeared a few times. The V call is TRBV28, the J call TRBJ1-6; no clear D. Germline V gene data show CDR1 as MDHEN and CDR2 as SYDVKM. V was clipped by 6 bases and J by 4 bases, with 10 bases between them. This CDR3 has 14 residues. The CDR3 DNA sequence: TGTGCCAGCAGGTTCGACCCGTATAATTCACCCCTCCACTTT. Its protein is CASRFDPYNSPLHF.

The CDR3 region is CASSMRASASGETQYF. Here the CDR3 DNA reads TGTGCCAGTAGTATGCGGGCCTCAGCCTCGGGAGAGACCCAGTACTTC. The V and J genes are TRBV19 and TRBJ2-5; D perhaps matches TRBD2 (5 bases). Trimming removed 3 bases from V and 4 bases from J, with 18 bases in between. The CDR3 has 16 amino acids. Germline V lookup: CDR1 LNHDA, CDR2 SQIVND (reference sequence).